This TCR beta chain was profiled in a study of T cells after posttransplantation cyclophosphamide. CDR1 LNHDA and CDR2 SQIVND come from the germline V gene (reference sequence). Trimming removed 10 bases from V and 3 bases from J; junction bases left unmatched: 13. There are 15 residues in the CDR3. Clones were sequenced by immunoSEQ multiplex PCR, and TCRdb holds only the in-frame ones, with some missing. This sample carries about 38,000 clones, none of them present only once. Study observations and caveats: Later post-transplant blood repertoires were often dominated by donor CD8+ memory clones.

This clone was found many times. The target antigen is unknown. The J gene is TRBJ2-7, the V gene TRBV19, with TRBD1 matching over 9 bases. This TCR was recovered from a man aged 50-59 years in good health, CMV-negative, and a related stem cell transplant donor. Sequencing was performed on PBMCs. CDR3 region: CATSNTGGNIYEQYF. CDR3 sequence (DNA): TGTGCCACCAGTAACACAGGGGGCAACATCTACGAGCAGTACTTC.